This passage covers 25 T cell receptor beta chains from one sample sequenced in a study of patients and donors after allogeneic stem cell transplantation. TCRdb analysed the RT-PCR reads with MiXCR anew, one entry per CDR3 protein. The sample includes some 200,000 distinct CDR3 sequences, 35% to 50% of them seen just once. The sequenced sample consisted of blood, either unsorted or a sorted T cell fraction (not recorded which). The source is a human donor who was either an allogeneic HSCT recipient or a stem cell or donor lymphocyte infusion donor (not recorded which). It is not recorded whose cells these are; they may come from a transplant donor.

The CDR3 DNA reads TGTGCCAGCATGAATCCGAGGGACTATCTTTACGAGCAGTACTTC. This translates into CASMNPRDYLYEQYF. This chain connects TRBV12-3 or TRBV12-4 to TRBJ2-7; 7 positions agree with TRBD2. CDR3 length: 15 amino acids. J lost 4 bases, V lost 7 bases, and 13 bases had no gene match.

This clonotype has just a few counts. This chain connects TRBV29-1 to TRBJ2-2; 7 bases are a match to TRBD2. CDR3 length: 16 amino acids. V trimming: 7 bases; J trimming: 0 bases; junction bases outside the gene matches: 11. Germline CDR1 reads SQVTM; CDR2 reads ANQGSEA. CDR3 DNA sequence: TGCAGCGGCTGGGCTAGCGGAACCTCGAACACCGGGGAGCTGTTTTTT. It is translated as CSGWASGTSNTGELFF.

This rearrangement joins TRBV12-3 or TRBV12-4 to TRBJ2-2; TRBD1 matches 10 bases. Trimming removed 5 bases from V and 5 bases from J; junction bases left unmatched: 5. CDR3 length equals 15 residues. This chain's CDR3 is CASSTDRGRTGELFF. The DNA of the CDR3 is TGTGCCAGCAGTACCGACAGGGGGCGAACCGGGGAGCTGTTTTTT.

This clonotype was seen a handful of times. J is TRBJ1-1 and V is TRBV2, with D hard to call. Trimming removed 6 bases from V and 6 bases from J, with 20 bases in between. CDR3 length: 15 amino acids. In germline, CDR1 is SNHLY, CDR2 FYNNEI. The CDR3 is CASSDPVGHGAEAFF. The CDR3 nucleotides read TGTGCCAGCAGCGATCCGGTGGGCCACGGGGCTGAAGCTTTCTTT.

V usage is TRBV12-3 or TRBV12-4 and J usage is TRBJ1-5, with 9 bases aligning to TRBD1. The V gene end was trimmed by 6 bases and the J gene end by 4 bases; junction bases not matched to a gene: 4. CDR3 length: 14 residues. The CDR3 sequence is CASSVDRGNQPQHF. CDR3 nucleotides: TGTGCCAGCAGCGTTGACAGGGGGAATCAGCCCCAGCATTTT.

This chain uses TRBV4-1 with TRBJ2-2, with 9 bases matching TRBD1. The CDR3 totals 16 residues. Trimming removed 1 base from V and 6 bases from J; junction bases left unmatched: 6. Germline values: CDR1 MGHRA, CDR2 YSYEKL. DNA of the CDR3: TGCGCCAGCAGCCAAGCTGGGACAGGGTCCCCCGGGGAGCTGTTTTTT. It encodes CASSQAGTGSPGELFF.

The chain's CDR3 is CASSAPGTGGFYEQYF. In DNA, the CDR3 is TGTGCCAGCAGCGCCCCCGGGACAGGGGGCTTCTACGAGCAGTACTTC. This chain joins TRBV7-9 and TRBJ2-7; 12 bases are shared with TRBD1. This CDR3 is built from 16 residues. Germline V gene lookup returns CDR1 SEHNR and CDR2 FQNEAQ (reference sequence). With V trimmed by 5 bases and J by 3 bases, 8 bases remained unmatched. The full variable domain, rest sourced from reference TRBV7-9 and TRBJ2-7, is DTGVSQNPRHKITKRGQNVTFRCDPISEHNRLYWYRQTLGQGPEFLTYFQNEAQLEKSRLLSDRFSAERPKGSFSTLEIQRTEQGDSAMYLCASSAPGTGGFYEQYFGPGTRLTVT.

This rearrangement joins TRBV6-5 to TRBJ1-3, with D unresolved. The CDR3 is 17 residues long. CDR1 MNHEY and CDR2 SVGAGI come from the germline V gene. Trimming removed 2 bases from V and 2 bases from J, with 16 bases in between. The CDR3 loop is CASSYTPGGLAGNTIYF. The DNA of the CDR3 is TGTGCCAGCAGTTACACCCCTGGCGGGCTTGCTGGAAACACCATATATTTT.

This chain links TRBV7-9 with TRBJ1-1, with TRBD1 identical over 9 bases. The CDR3 runs to 15 residues. The junction had 5 bases not matched to a gene; V was cut back by 1 base and J by 5 bases. Germline-derived CDR1 and CDR2 are SEHNR and FQNEAQ (reference sequence). DNA of the CDR3: TGTGCCAGCAGCTTAGTACAGGGGGCGAGGACTGAAGCTTTCTTT. The encoded protein is CASSLVQGARTEAFF.

At least ten counts were recorded for this clonotype. The V gene is TRBV12-3 or TRBV12-4, the J gene TRBJ1-1; 7 bases match TRBD1. V shed 3 bases, J shed 0 bases, and the junction held 1 base outside the gene matches. The CDR3 totals 14 residues. The CDR3 is CASSLDRLNTEAFF. In DNA form, the CDR3 reads TGTGCCAGCAGTTTGGACAGGTTGAACACTGAAGCTTTCTTT.

V gene TRBV20-1 combines with J gene TRBJ2-2; D might be TRBD1 (5 bases). Germline V gene lookup returns CDR1 DFQATT and CDR2 SNEGSKA (reference sequence). V lost 2 bases and J 5 bases, leaving 6 bases between the germline ends. The CDR3 is 12 residues long. The CDR3 sequence is CSARPGTGELFF. In DNA, the CDR3 is TGCAGTGCTAGACCAGGGACCGGGGAGCTGTTTTTT.

Only a few counts were recorded for this clonotype. This chain links TRBV29-1 with TRBJ1-2; 12 positions agree with TRBD1. The CDR3 sequence is 15 residues long. Trimming took 6 bases from V and 5 from J; bases not matched to a gene: 10. CDR1 SQVTM and CDR2 ANQGSEA come from the germline V gene. CDR3 DNA: TGCAGCGTAGCCGGGACAGGGGGCGCGGATTATGGCTACACCTTC. This codes for CSVAGTGGADYGYTF.

This clonotype occurred a few times. The chain uses TRBV28 and TRBJ2-7; D is perhaps TRBD2 (5 bases). The germline gives CDR1 MDHEN, CDR2 SYDVKM. The CDR3 extends over 10 amino acids. CDR3 protein: CGTRSYEQYF. The CDR3 bases are TGTGGGACTCGCTCCTACGAGCAGTACTTC.

This clonotype was detected a few times. V usage is TRBV12-3 or TRBV12-4 and J usage is TRBJ2-1, with 10 nucleotides matching TRBD1. Trimming at V came to 7 bases and at J to 4 bases, leaving 7 bases not matched to a gene. The CDR3 spans 15 residues. Here the CDR3 reads CASILRDRGYNEQFF. In nucleotides, the CDR3 is TGTGCCAGCATCCTCAGGGACAGGGGTTACAATGAGCAGTTCTTC.

The chain is built from TRBV7-2 and TRBJ1-1; D is perhaps TRBD1 (5 bases). Germline V CDR1 and CDR2: SGHTA, FQGNSA. The CDR3 is 16 amino acids. V lost 1 base and J 10 bases, leaving 22 bases between the germline ends. The CDR3 nucleotides read TGTGCCAGCAGCTTAGAGGGGCGACGCTGGAGGGAAGGAGCTTTCTTT. It codes for CASSLEGRRWREGAFF.

This clonotype was picked up one time. V gene TRBV7-9 combines with J gene TRBJ2-1; a possible D gene is TRBD2 (5 bases). V gave up 1 base and J gave up 2 bases, with 9 bases separating them. The V gene's germline CDR1 is SEHNR and CDR2 FQNEAQ (reference sequence). The CDR3 sequence is 15 residues long. CDR3 amino acids: CASSLGETAYNEQFF. The CDR3 DNA reads as TGTGCCAGCAGCTTAGGGGAGACCGCCTACAATGAGCAGTTCTTC.

The chain is built from TRBV6-5 and TRBJ1-3; tentatively, D is TRBD1 (6 bases). CDR1 is MNHEY and CDR2 is SVGAGI in the germline V gene. The CDR3 is 15 amino acids. The germline V and J ends were trimmed by 0 bases and 1 base, with 7 bases remaining between them. The CDR3 sequence: CASSYSTGSGNTIYF. The CDR3 DNA reads TGTGCCAGCAGTTACTCCACAGGGTCTGGAAACACCATATATTTT.

The sample holds a few counts of this clonotype. This chain uses TRBV20-1 with TRBJ1-3; D call uncertain. The CDR3 has 14 amino acids. CDR1 DFQATT and CDR2 SNEGSKA come from the germline V gene (reference sequence). V was cut by 4 bases and J by 0 bases, with 10 bases left in between. The CDR3 region is CSANGFLSGNTIYF. Here the CDR3 DNA reads TGCAGTGCTAATGGTTTTCTCTCTGGAAACACCATATATTTT.

This chain links TRBV12-3 or TRBV12-4 with TRBJ2-2; 9 bases align to TRBD2. V lost 5 bases and J lost 1; bases outside the gene matches: 8. The CDR3 totals 17 residues. This chain's CDR3 is CASSLGIAGVNTGELFF. Written as DNA, the CDR3 is TGTGCCAGCAGTCTGGGGATAGCGGGGGTGAACACCGGGGAGCTGTTTTTT.

This clonotype was observed a few times. The CDR3 reads CSASISSATDYNEQFF. For the CDR3, the DNA is TGCAGTGCCAGTATATCTAGCGCAACGGACTACAATGAGCAGTTCTTC. J is TRBJ2-1 and V is TRBV20-1, with D maybe TRBD2 (6 bases). The CDR3 totals 16 residues. Germline V gene sequence: CDR1 DFQATT, CDR2 SNEGSKA (reference sequence). Between the trimmed V and J ends, which lost 6 bases and 3 bases, there was a span of 21 bases.

This clonotype showed up just a few times. This rearrangement joins TRBV12-3 or TRBV12-4 to TRBJ1-5; no definite D call. Trimming removed 8 bases from V and 5 bases from J, with 10 bases in between. The CDR3 loop spans 12 amino acids. The CDR3 reads CASGLRDQPQHF. DNA for the CDR3: TGTGCCAGCGGCTTACGTGATCAGCCCCAGCATTTT.

The rearrangement uses TRBV20-1 and TRBJ2-7; 11 positions agree with TRBD2. Germline V gives CDR1 DFQATT, CDR2 SNEGSKA (reference sequence). The CDR3 is 15 amino acids. V shed 0 bases and J 3 bases; nucleotides not matched to a gene: 4. The CDR3 nucleotides are TGCAGTGCTAGAGATATTACTAGCGGGAGCTACGAGCAGTACTTC. Translated, it gives CSARDITSGSYEQYF.

This clonotype occurred a few times. The genes are TRBV12-3 or TRBV12-4 and TRBJ1-6; D ambiguous. This CDR3 region has 14 residues. Trimming removed 1 base at V and 8 bases at J, with 9 bases between. The CDR3 here is CASSLGLLYSPLHF. The CDR3 DNA follows: TGTGCCAGCAGTTTAGGCCTCCTTTATTCACCCCTCCACTTT.

This clonotype has just a few counts. The chain couples TRBV7-9 to TRBJ1-1; TRBD1 agrees at 10 bases. The CDR3 has 15 residues. Germline CDR1 and CDR2: SEHNR and FQNEAQ (reference sequence). J lost 4 bases, V lost 5 bases, and 7 bases had no gene match. DNA of the CDR3: TGTGCCAGCAGCCCGTGGGACAGGGGTTTCACTGAAGCTTTCTTT. It encodes CASSPWDRGFTEAFF.

This clonotype was observed a handful of times. This sequence joins TRBV29-1 and TRBJ1-2, with 12 bases aligning to TRBD1. The germline CDR1 and CDR2 sequences are SQVTM and ANQGSEA. Trimming removed 8 bases from V and 6 bases from J; junction bases left unmatched: 10. The CDR3 extends over 14 amino acids. CDR3 sequence (DNA): TGCAGCCTCTCCCCGGGACAGGGGGCGGATGGCTACACCTTC. This gives the protein CSLSPGQGADGYTF.